Below, 18 T cell receptor beta chains from the same sample are listed, as sequenced in a study of OX40 agonist ivuxolimab in advanced cancers. Generated by immunoSEQ multiplex PCR, the TCRdb table keeps only in-frame clones and is missing some. Found here are around 90,000 clones, around 90% of them singletons; the top ten hold approximately 2.4%. The specimen comprised CD4+ or CD8+ T cells sorted from blood, sampled in a trial of the OX40 agonist ivuxolimab. These receptors came from an adult with an advanced solid tumor such as melanoma, head and neck, liver or kidney cancer.

The chain joins TRBV5-1 to TRBJ2-1; no clear D. The CDR3 contains 11 residues. Trimming took 4 bases from V and 4 from J, leaving 3 bases between them. The V gene's germline CDR1 is SGHRS and CDR2 YFSETQ. CDR3 sequence (DNA): TGCGCCAGCAGCGAATACAATGAGCAGTTCTTC. Its protein is CASSEYNEQFF. Based on the CDR3 plus reference TRBV5-1 and TRBJ2-1, the full variable domain is KAGVTQTPRYLIKTRGQQVTLSCSPISGHRSVSWYQQTPGQGLQFLFEYFSETQRNKGNFPGRFSGRQFSNSRSEMNVSTLELGDSALYLCASSEYNEQFFGPGTRLTVL.

This clone occurred once. The rearrangement links TRBV5-1 to TRBJ1-1, with D possibly TRBD1 on 5 matching bases. The V and J ends lost 4 bases and 1 base respectively, with 11 bases between them. The germline gives CDR1 SGHRS, CDR2 YFSETQ. The CDR3 extends over 14 amino acids. The CDR3 spells CASSGAGTNTEAFF. The DNA of the CDR3 is TGCGCCAGCAGCGGCGCAGGGACGAACACTGAAGCTTTCTTT.

The chain has TRBV29-1 and TRBJ2-1; D gene ambiguous. The ends were cut back, 6 bases at V and 8 bases at J, with 14 bases in the middle. Germline V gene data show CDR1 as SQVTM and CDR2 as ANQGSEA. The CDR3 is made up of 12 amino acids. CDR3 nucleotides: TGCAGCGTGGGCCCCTTGTATGATGAGCAGTTCTTC. The encoded protein is CSVGPLYDEQFF.

The gene calls are TRBV2 and TRBJ2-5, with a possible D match to TRBD1 (5 bases). Germline V gene sequence: CDR1 SNHLY, CDR2 FYNNEI. The V end was cut by 8 bases, the J end by 4 bases, with 20 bases between. This CDR3 has 15 residues. CDR3 loop: CASSRGRVLGETQYF. In nucleotides, the CDR3 is TGTGCCAGCTCAAGGGGCAGGGTCCTAGGAGAGACCCAGTACTTC.

This chain uses TRBV9 with TRBJ1-2; D is unresolved. Trimming pared 4 bases from V and 4 bases from J, leaving 11 bases between. The CDR3 spans 13 residues. Germline V lookup: CDR1 SGDLS, CDR2 YYNGEE. The CDR3 here is CASSLASSYGYTF. The CDR3 bases are TGTGCCAGCAGCCTCGCCTCCAGCTATGGCTACACCTTC.

This clone occurred once. The V call is TRBV9, the J call TRBJ2-7; D gene uncertain. The ends were cut back, 0 bases at V and 3 bases at J, with 10 bases in the middle. Germline CDR1 and CDR2: SGDLS and YYNGEE. The CDR3 spans 14 residues. The DNA for the CDR3 is TGTGCCAGCAGCGTAGAGGGCACTTTCTACGAGCAGTACTTC. It yields the protein CASSVEGTFYEQYF.

This chain links TRBV7-9 with TRBJ2-2; TRBD2 matches at 8 bases. CDR1 is SEHNR, CDR2 FQNEAQ, per germline (reference sequence). The CDR3 is made up of 15 amino acids. With 7 bases clipped from V and 4 bases from J, the junction kept 8 bases outside the gene matches. Here the CDR3 DNA reads TGTGCCAGCATCCCTCTAGCGGGTTCCACCGGGGAGCTGTTTTTT. Amino acids: CASIPLAGSTGELFF.

This chain links TRBV7-9 with TRBJ1-4; no firm D call. Looked up from germline, CDR1 is SEHNR and CDR2 is FQNEAQ (reference sequence). The CDR3 has 17 residues. Trimming cost V 2 bases and J 3 bases, with 16 bases left between them. CDR3 coding DNA: TGTGCCAGCAGCTTAAGTTCAGCCCATATACCTAATGAAAAACTGTTTTTT. This gives the protein CASSLSSAHIPNEKLFF.

This clone was observed a single time. The rearrangement joins TRBV28 to TRBJ1-1, with 7 bases that match TRBD1. This CDR3 region has 17 residues. The V gene end was trimmed by 5 bases and the J gene end by 0 bases; junction bases not matched to a gene: 12. Germline CDR1 is MDHEN and CDR2 is SYDVKM. The CDR3 nucleotides are TGTGCCAGCAGTATAACACAGGGGAGGGGGATGAACACTGAAGCTTTCTTT. It encodes CASSITQGRGMNTEAFF.

The chain has TRBV4-3 and TRBJ2-7, with 9 positions matching TRBD2. CDR3 length equals 16 residues. Germline V gives CDR1 LGHNA, CDR2 YSLEER. The trim removed 0 bases at V and 7 bases at J, leaving 10 bases unmatched. CDR3 sequence (DNA): TGCGCCAGCAGCCAAGATGGCGGAGGGAGCGGGGGGGAGCAGTACTTC. Residues: CASSQDGGGSGGEQYF.

The rearrangement uses TRBV10-1 and TRBJ2-1; 12 bases fit TRBD2. Trimming cost V 3 bases and J 12 bases; bases outside gene matches: 6. This CDR3 comprises 14 residues. CDR1 is WNHNN, CDR2 SYGVQD, per germline (reference sequence). The CDR3 DNA reads as TGCGCCAGCAGTGAAGGTACTAGCGGGAGGTCGCAGTTCTTC. It codes for CASSEGTSGRSQFF.

The chain employs TRBV15 and TRBJ1-2, with a weak D call TRBD1 (6 bases). The CDR3 extends over 14 amino acids. Germline CDR1 is LNHNV and CDR2 is YYDKDF (reference sequence). Trimming pared 6 bases from V and 0 bases from J, leaving 11 bases between. The chain's CDR3 is CATRRRGANYGYTF. The CDR3 DNA reads TGTGCCACCAGGAGAAGGGGGGCTAACTATGGCTACACCTTC.

In regard to this clone: The sample has other DNA sequences that encode this CDR3 too. The chain uses TRBV30 and TRBJ1-5, with TRBD1 matching over 9 bases. Germline trimming cut 5 bases from V and 4 bases from J; bases unmatched to any gene: 3. CDR1 GTSNPN and CDR2 SVGIG come from the germline V gene (reference sequence). CDR3 length: 13 residues. CDR3 residues: CAWSGTGNQPQHF. Here the CDR3 DNA reads TGTGCCTGGTCCGGGACAGGGAATCAGCCCCAGCATTTT.

This chain uses TRBV5-4 with TRBJ2-1; the match to TRBD2 covers 7 bases. This CDR3 region has 15 residues. Per the germline V gene, CDR1 is SGHNT and CDR2 is YYREEE (reference sequence). Trimming cost V 2 bases and J 3 bases; bases outside gene matches: 5. In DNA, the CDR3 is TGTGCCAGCAGCTTAGGACTAGAACTCTACAATGAGCAGTTCTTC. The encoded protein is CASSLGLELYNEQFF.

The J gene is TRBJ1-2, the V gene TRBV28, with 9 positions matching TRBD1. CDR1 is MDHEN, CDR2 SYDVKM, per germline. The CDR3 is made up of 15 amino acids. J was trimmed by 8 bases and V by 6 bases; bases with no gene match: 13. The CDR3, as DNA: TGTGCCAGCAGCGGACAGGGGACGGTTTTTGGGGGCTACACCTTC. Its protein is CASSGQGTVFGGYTF.

This chain uses TRBV7-9 with TRBJ2-1; D is possibly TRBD1 (6 bases). CDR3 length equals 14 residues. Germline values: CDR1 SEHNR, CDR2 FQNEAQ (reference sequence). Trimming shortened V by 1 base and J by 9 bases, and 13 bases separated the two germline ends. For the CDR3, the DNA is TGTGCCAGCAGCTTAGGCTGGGCCAGGGGTGAGCAGTTCTTC. It codes for CASSLGWARGEQFF.

The V and J genes are TRBV9 and TRBJ1-4; 9 bases match TRBD1. The germline gives CDR1 SGDLS, CDR2 YYNGEE. This CDR3 has 14 amino acids. V gave up 4 bases and J gave up 8 bases; unmatched junction bases: 6. The CDR3 coding sequence is TGTGCCAGCAGCCCGGGGACAGGGAGGGAAAAACTGTTTTTT. Its translation is CASSPGTGREKLFF.

The chain has TRBV11-2 and TRBJ1-5; D not resolved. The CDR3 is 13 residues long. V lost 5 bases, J lost 5 bases, and 10 bases lay in between. The germline CDR1 and CDR2 sequences are SGHAT and FQNNGV. CDR3 nucleotide sequence: TGTGCCAGCAGCCTAGTGAGAGATCAGCCCCAGCATTTT. Its translation is CASSLVRDQPQHF.